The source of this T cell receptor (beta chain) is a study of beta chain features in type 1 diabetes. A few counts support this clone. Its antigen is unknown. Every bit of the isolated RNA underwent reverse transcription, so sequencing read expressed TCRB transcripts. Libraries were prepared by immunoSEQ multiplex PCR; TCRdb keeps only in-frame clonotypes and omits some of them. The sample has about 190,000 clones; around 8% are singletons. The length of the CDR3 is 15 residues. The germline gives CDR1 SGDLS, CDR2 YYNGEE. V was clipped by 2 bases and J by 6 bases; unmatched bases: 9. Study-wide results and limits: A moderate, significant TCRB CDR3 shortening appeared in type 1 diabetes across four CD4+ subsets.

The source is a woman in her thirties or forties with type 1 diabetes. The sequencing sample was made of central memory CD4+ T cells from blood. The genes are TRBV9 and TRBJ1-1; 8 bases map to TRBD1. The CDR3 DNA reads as TGTGCCAGCAGCGTCCATCCAGGGGGCATGGCTGAAGCTTTCTTT. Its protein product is CASSVHPGGMAEAFF.